This T cell receptor beta chain was sequenced during a study of Graves' ophthalmopathy and Graves' hyperthyroidism. The overall study: The authors defined stable hyperthyroidism as no ophthalmopathy within 18 months of follow-up.

The authors amplified TCR beta CDR3 regions, and they did so from RNA transcripts for repertoire sequencing. The library came from an HTBI-primed first-round RT-PCR and a second-round multiplex PCR. One entry per CDR3 protein results from TCRdb running MiXCR on the multiplex PCR reads. The table shows roughly 1.1 million distinct CDR3 sequences, with around a third occurring only once. V lost 5 bases and J 7 bases, leaving 18 bases between the germline ends. Germline V gene sequence: CDR1 SQVTM, CDR2 ANQGSEA. The CDR3 length is 13 residues. Broader study findings: With a specificity of roughly 72% and a sensitivity of 60% to 71%, the model predicted ophthalmopathy progression. Detected in blood as well were most expanded thyroid clonotypes with frequency above 0.001.

On this clonotype: Its cognate antigen is unknown.

This chain links TRBV29-1 with TRBJ2-7; D may be TRBD2 (6 bases). The TCR was taken from an adult man with Graves' hyperthyroidism. Sequencing was performed on peripheral blood or thyroid tissue (not recorded which). The DNA for the CDR3 is TGCAGCGTTTGGCGGGATAGCACCGGGGAGCAGTACTTC. Translation gives CSVWRDSTGEQYF.